Detailed here is one T cell receptor beta chain. The target of this receptor is not known. There are no base qualities to consult, and no much larger clone falls within one base. The sample comes from a study of blood T cell repertoires in COVID-19 (TCRdb year 2020). Some background on the complete study: Samples from collaborators originated in the United States, Italy and Spain and spanned both the acute and convalescent phases of COVID-19. Samples were obtained from the ongoing ImmuneRACE study (first 160 participants) and from approximately 1,200 subjects provided by 6 global collaborators. The dataset comprised deeply sampled blood TCRbeta repertoires from subjects exposed to, actively infected with, or recovered from COVID-19. A de-identified subject ID, COVID-19 status, age in years and sex were almost always included in the sample metadata. The repertoires were released in a freely available public database meant as a resource for research on the immune response to SARS-CoV-2. Where available, HLA class I and class II types were taken from metadata supplied by the sample provider and were not determined by assay-based typing. The material from the prospective study consisted of cDNA or gDNA derived from T cells, B-cell-depleted T cells, or PBMCs. Findings and caveats that apply to the study as a whole: The amount of clinical and demographic metadata varied by source and participant and was provided uncurated.

A second Seattle source provided samples from volunteer blood donors who had recovered from COVID-19. Whole blood was collected in K2EDTA tubes by collaborating institutions according to the institutions' own protocols. For TCRbeta analysis, collaborators shipped samples as frozen whole blood, isolated PBMCs, or DNA extracted from either of those sample types. TCRbeta CDR3 regions were amplified from genomic DNA by means of the immunoSEQ Assay, a bias-controlled multiplex PCR. The authors processed their data as follows. Nucleated cell counts per sample were estimated from amplification of reference gene primers within the assay. Sequence reads were collapsed and filtered to measure the absolute abundance of every unique TCRbeta CDR3 rearrangement. For each sample, productive Simpson clonality was calculated by taking the square root of Simpson's diversity index across productive rearrangements. This immuneACCESS table, as held by TCRdb, lists in-frame sequences with V and J called but not all clones. Of the missing ones, under half trace to an unresolved V gene in checked studies; the others have no known cause. Clone size and the V and J calls come from that table; the DNA yielded D and trimming. The sample yields 250,000 to 300,000 clones; 70% to 90% were counted once. The biggest ten clones account for 5.5% to 7% of the sample.

The TCR sequence derives from a woman aged 25 to 39 who had recovered from COVID-19. The material sequenced was peripheral blood.

The DNA is as follows: TGTGCCAGCAGCGTCGGCGGAAGAATTTATGGCTACACCTTC. It translates to CASSVGGRIYGYTF. The rearranged chain carries TRBV6-5 and TRBJ1-2, with no D gene named confidently. V lost 6 bases and J lost 5 bases; the stretch between them is 16 bases long. From the cysteine up to the phenylalanine, the CDR3 has a length of 14 residues. The kept DNA is CDR3 alone, 42 bases in frame from the first base. According to the germline V gene, CDR1 reads MNHEY and CDR2 reads SVGAGI.